The 10 T cell receptor beta chains below all came from one sample that was sequenced in a study of T cells in Graves' hyperthyroidism and ophthalmopathy. The source material, RNA transcripts, was used to amplify TCR beta CDR3 regions. The primer set for the first-round RT-PCR of the TCR CDR3 was HTBI. TCRdb reprocessed the multiplex PCR reads with MiXCR, giving one entry per CDR3 protein. Seen here are a few hundred thousand distinct CDR3 sequences, roughly 18% observed once, and the top ten hold under 20%. Input material: blood. The receptor set was obtained from a woman in her late teens or twenties with Graves' ophthalmopathy.

In this sample, this clonotype turned up many times. V and J are TRBV9 and TRBJ2-1; D uncertain. The V gene's germline CDR1 is SGDLS and CDR2 YYNGEE. Between the trimmed V and J ends, which lost 0 bases and 7 bases, there was a span of 11 bases. This CDR3 has 14 residues. The CDR3 here is CASSVVTGPNEQFF. For the CDR3, the DNA is TGTGCCAGCAGCGTAGTTACTGGTCCAAATGAGCAGTTCTTC.

This clonotype was picked up many times. The chain carries TRBV20-1 and TRBJ1-1, with TRBD1 matching over 8 bases. The germline V gene encodes CDR1 DFQATT and CDR2 SNEGSKA (reference sequence). CDR3 size: 14 residues. V shed 5 bases and J 6 bases; nucleotides not matched to a gene: 11. The DNA of the CDR3 is TGCAGTGCTGCCAGGGGGCGGTTAGTGTCTGAAGCTTTCTTT. As protein: CSAARGRLVSEAFF.

Details on this clonotype: One end of the junction varies from germline; a read error may be responsible. The chain carries TRBV7-9 and TRBJ1-1, with unresolved D. Germline V gene lookup returns CDR1 SEHNR and CDR2 FQNEAQ (reference sequence). The CDR3 extends over 15 amino acids. CDR3 loop: CASTLVAGPNTDAFF. The CDR3 bases are TGTGCCAGCACCCTAGTTGCGGGCCCGAACACTGACGCTTTCTTT.

V and J are TRBV2 and TRBJ2-3; maybe TRBD1 (6 bases). The CDR3 is 13 amino acids. Germline V gives CDR1 SNHLY, CDR2 FYNNEI. Trimming shortened V by 10 bases and J by 0 bases, and 11 bases separated the two germline ends. DNA for the CDR3: TGTGCCACCCGGGACACCAGCACAGATACGCAGTATTTT. It codes for CATRDTSTDTQYF.

This clonotype has a count of ten or more. V usage is TRBV20-1 and J usage is TRBJ2-7; TRBD1 agrees at 7 bases. The germline V gene has CDR1 DFQATT and CDR2 SNEGSKA (reference sequence). This CDR3 has 14 residues. J lost 3 bases, V lost 6 bases, and 11 bases had no gene match. For the CDR3, the DNA is TGCAGTGCCCCCTTCCGGTACAGGGGCTACGAGCAGTACTTC. Amino acids: CSAPFRYRGYEQYF.

V and J are TRBV4-1 and TRBJ2-7; D gene unclear. Germline CDR1 and CDR2: MGHRA and YSYEKL. V shed 2 bases and J shed 2 bases, with 7 bases lying between them. This CDR3 contains 13 residues. CDR3 sequence reads: CASSQSAPYEQYF. CDR3 nucleotides: TGCGCCAGCAGCCAAAGCGCCCCCTACGAGCAGTACTTC.

There are a few counts of this clonotype. CDR3 coding DNA: TGTGCCAGCTCACCACCAGGGAGAGGAGGGGGATACGAGCAGTACTTC. It specifies CASSPPGRGGGYEQYF. The chain carries TRBV18 and TRBJ2-7; perhaps D is TRBD1 or TRBD2 (6 bases each). The CDR3 runs 16 residues. V lost 0 bases and J 4 bases, leaving 16 bases between the germline ends. CDR1 KGHSH and CDR2 LQKENI come from the germline V gene.

In this sample, this clonotype turned up many times. The rearrangement links TRBV27 to TRBJ1-4, with unresolved D. This CDR3 is built from 15 residues. Germline CDR1 MNHEY, CDR2 SMNVEV (reference sequence). V gave up 1 base and J gave up 10 bases, with 16 bases separating them. The CDR3 loop reads CASSLYGTPGGKLFF. The CDR3 coding sequence is TGTGCCAGCAGTTTATACGGCACCCCGGGTGGAAAACTGTTTTTT.

The V call is TRBV28, the J call TRBJ1-2; 7 nucleotides match TRBD1. The V gene's germline CDR1 is MDHEN and CDR2 SYDVKM. The CDR3 consists of 14 residues. The V and J ends lost 6 bases and 4 bases, in that order; junction bases with no gene match: 8. CDR3 sequence: CASREADRLYGYTF. CDR3 DNA sequence: TGTGCCAGCAGGGAAGCGGACAGGCTCTATGGCTACACCTTC.

Comment on this clonotype: A read error is possible here, since a much larger clone lies one base away. The rearrangement links TRBV5-1 to TRBJ2-5; 8 bases match TRBD1. The germline V gene has CDR1 SGHRS and CDR2 YFSETQ. Germline trimming cut 4 bases from V and 4 bases from J; bases unmatched to any gene: 3. This CDR3 has 13 residues. The CDR3 spells CASSNTGGETQYF. The CDR3 bases are TGCGCCAGCAGCAACACAGGGGGAGAGACCCAGTACTTC.